This entry is about one T cell receptor beta chain. The sample originates from a study of tumor-infiltrating lymphocytes in primary liver carcinoma. As for the study in general: Patients of both sexes were 30 to 69 years old.

This CDR3 spans 13 amino acids. Germline V gives CDR1 SQVTM, CDR2 ANQGSEA. Priming with a constant-region primer yielded TCR beta cDNA from roughly 0.45 ug total RNA. Three nested multiplex PCR rounds of slightly modified ARM-PCR generated TCR beta libraries. TRBV1-TRBV30 forward primers and a C-beta reverse primer were used in the first two PCR rounds, which each ran for approximately 11 cycles. TCRdb analysed the multiplex PCR reads with MiXCR anew, one entry per CDR3 protein. The table has about 84,000 distinct CDR3 sequences, about three quarters seen once. From roughly 21-30 mg of unsorted bulk tissue, DNA and RNA were co-extracted together.

The sequenced sample was liver tumor tissue from sampling region 1. Stated subset: tumor region T1, superior pole. The TCR comes from a man aged 40-49 years with primary liver carcinoma and hepatitis B virus infection. V usage is TRBV29-1 and J usage is TRBJ2-5; a weak D match, TRBD1 (6 bases). In nucleotides, the CDR3 is TGCAGTATTGAAGGACAGTTAAAAGAGACCCAGTACTTC. Translated, it gives CSIEGQLKETQYF.